The 18 T cell receptor beta chains below all came from one sample that was sequenced in a study of T-cell reconstitution after alpha-beta-depleted transplantation in children. Preparation of the TCRbeta library used unique molecular identifiers. TCRdb recomputed calls from the PCR reads with MiXCR, one row per CDR3 protein. The table lists around 580,000 distinct CDR3 sequences, roughly a quarter of them singletons. Here the sequenced sample was PBMCs, taken before TCRalphabeta/CD19-depleted stem cell transplant. The receptor source for this set is a boy in the first two years of life with Wiskott-Aldrich syndrome, due to receive a stem cell transplant.

This clonotype was seen a few times. The rearrangement links TRBV5-1 to TRBJ2-7; D unclear. Germline-derived CDR1 and CDR2 are SGHRS and YFSETQ. The CDR3 has 14 amino acids. Trimming cost V 0 bases and J 3 bases, with 10 bases left between them. CDR3 coding DNA: TGCGCCAGCAGCTTGGTCGGATTTGACTACGAGCAGTACTTC. It specifies CASSLVGFDYEQYF.

The J gene is TRBJ2-3, the V gene TRBV12-3 or TRBV12-4; a weak D match, TRBD2 (5 bases). V was shortened by 3 bases and J by 1 base, with 23 bases between the two germline ends. This CDR3 region has 19 residues. CDR3 sequence (DNA): TGTGCCAGCAGTTTCCTCCCTCTACTTGGCGGGTCTCGCACAGATACGCAGTATTTT. Protein: CASSFLPLLGGSRTDTQYF.

V is TRBV5-6 and J is TRBJ2-1; 15 bases agree with TRBD2. The CDR3 totals 13 residues. J lost 9 bases, V lost 6 bases, and 1 base had no gene match. The germline V gene has CDR1 SGHDT and CDR2 YYEEEE. This CDR3 is CASKGLAGGEQFF. The CDR3 nucleotides read TGTGCCAGCAAGGGACTAGCGGGAGGTGAGCAGTTCTTC.

The sample holds a few counts of this clonotype. The V call is TRBV7-9, the J call TRBJ2-1; 10 positions agree with TRBD2. Germline-derived CDR1 and CDR2 are SEHNR and FQNEAQ (reference sequence). V was pared by 0 bases and J by 10 bases, with 9 bases of the junction left unmatched. This CDR3 is 16 amino acids long. CDR3 sequence reads: CASSLAWSGRANEQFF. The CDR3 nucleotides are TGTGCCAGCAGCTTAGCGTGGAGCGGGAGGGCCAACGAGCAGTTCTTC.

J is TRBJ1-2 and V is TRBV6-5; TRBD1 aligns across 10 bases. Germline V gives CDR1 MNHEY, CDR2 SVGAGI. The CDR3 has 15 residues. V was clipped by 0 bases and J by 4 bases; unmatched bases: 2. The CDR3 region is CASSYSRQGAYGYTF. The CDR3, as DNA: TGTGCCAGCAGTTACTCAAGACAGGGGGCCTATGGCTACACCTTC.

This clonotype was seen a few times. This rearrangement joins TRBV2 to TRBJ2-5; no definite D call. CDR3 length: 11 residues. V was trimmed by 3 bases and J by 7 bases, leaving 6 bases between them. The germline CDR1 and CDR2 sequences are SNHLY and FYNNEI. The chain's CDR3 is CASSEGGTQYF. The DNA of the CDR3 is TGTGCCAGCAGTGAGGGTGGGACCCAGTACTTC.

This clonotype was found a few times. The chain uses TRBV5-1 and TRBJ2-1, with 10 bases fitting TRBD1. The CDR3 extends over 14 amino acids. CDR1 is SGHRS and CDR2 is YFSETQ in the germline V gene. The V segment lost 7 bases and the J segment 7 bases; nucleotides outside the gene matches: 8. The CDR3 nucleotides read TGCGCCAGCTACCGGGACAGGGGACGGAATGAGCAGTTCTTC. This sequence encodes CASYRDRGRNEQFF.

This clonotype has ten or more counts. CDR3: CASSLPPGGKGGEQYF. CDR3 coding DNA: TGTGCCAGCAGCTTACCACCCGGGGGCAAGGGAGGCGAGCAGTACTTC. The J gene is TRBJ2-7, the V gene TRBV7-9, with D perhaps being TRBD1 or TRBD2 (6 bases each). CDR3 length: 16 amino acids. Trimming took off 2 bases at V and 6 bases at J, with 20 bases between the two ends. The germline gives CDR1 SEHNR, CDR2 FQNEAQ (reference sequence).

This chain uses TRBV20-1 with TRBJ2-1; D unclear. Between the trimmed V and J ends, which lost 0 bases and 8 bases, there was a span of 14 bases. Germline V gene lookup returns CDR1 DFQATT and CDR2 SNEGSKA (reference sequence). The CDR3 is made up of 14 amino acids. The CDR3 DNA sequence: TGCAGTGCTAGAGATACAGTTTCTGTGTATGAGCAGTTCTTC. It yields the protein CSARDTVSVYEQFF.

The chain is built from TRBV6-1 and TRBJ2-7; possible D gene TRBD2, 5 bases. The length of the CDR3 is 15 residues. Germline lookup yields CDR1 MNHNS and CDR2 SASEGT. Trimming removed 6 bases at V and 2 bases at J, with 17 bases between. CDR3 DNA sequence: TGTGCCAGCAGCCCTTCGGGGATTATCCCCTACGAGCAGTACTTC. Translation: CASSPSGIIPYEQYF.

V is TRBV12-3 or TRBV12-4 and J is TRBJ2-4; D ambiguous. Trimming pared 2 bases from V and 9 bases from J, leaving 11 bases between. CDR3 size: 13 residues. CDR3 coding DNA: TGTGCCAGCAGTTTATTGCGTCATGGCATTCAGTACTTC. Its translation: CASSLLRHGIQYF.

This clonotype was counted only a few times. This chain connects TRBV9 to TRBJ2-1; TRBD2 might be the D (7 bases). Trimming removed 0 bases from V and 7 bases from J, with 14 bases in between. This CDR3 spans 15 amino acids. Germline V lookup: CDR1 SGDLS, CDR2 YYNGEE. CDR3 in DNA: TGTGCCAGCAGCGTAGATCCTAGGGGGGGTAATGAGCAGTTCTTC. Residues: CASSVDPRGGNEQFF.

The chain employs TRBV12-3 or TRBV12-4 and TRBJ2-2; D possibly uses TRBD1 or TRBD2 (5 bases each). The V gene lost 3 bases and the J gene lost 5 bases, with 10 bases spanning the gap. The CDR3 contains 14 residues. The CDR3 DNA reads TGTGCCAGCAGTTTGAGCGAGGGGACCGGGGAGCTGTTTTTT. Amino acids: CASSLSEGTGELFF.

Many counts were recorded for this clonotype. This chain uses TRBV10-3 with TRBJ2-7; D possibly corresponds to TRBD1 (6 bases). The CDR3 is 17 residues long. V lost 0 bases and J 1 base, leaving 16 bases between the germline ends. Germline V gives CDR1 ENHRY, CDR2 SYGVKD. CDR3 sequence (DNA): TGTGCCATCAGTGAGTCTCAGGTTTGGGACAATTCCTACGAGCAGTACTTC. Translation: CAISESQVWDNSYEQYF.

This clonotype has more than one count but fewer than ten. This chain uses TRBV19 with TRBJ2-1, with 7 nucleotides matching TRBD1. V lost 5 bases and J lost 8; bases outside the gene matches: 6. There are 13 residues in the CDR3. Germline CDR1 and CDR2: LNHDA and SQIVND (reference sequence). The CDR3 DNA follows: TGTGCCAGTAGTTTTGACAGGGTTTATGAGCAGTTCTTC. Translating gives CASSFDRVYEQFF.

The CDR3 region is CASSLVAGTAQETQYF. CDR3 nucleotide sequence: TGTGCCAGCAGCTTAGTTGCAGGGACCGCCCAAGAGACCCAGTACTTC. The rearrangement links TRBV7-2 to TRBJ2-5; D might be TRBD1 or TRBD2, each matching 5 bases. The V gene lost 1 base and the J gene lost 1 base, with 13 bases spanning the gap. The CDR3 contains 16 residues. Germline values: CDR1 SGHTA, CDR2 FQGNSA.

The rearrangement uses TRBV15 and TRBJ1-5, with D possibly being TRBD1 (5 bases). The germline V and J ends were trimmed by 1 base and 0 bases, with 10 bases remaining between them. The CDR3 sequence is 16 residues long. Germline CDR1 LNHNV, CDR2 YYDKDF (reference sequence). The CDR3 DNA is TGTGCCACCAGCAGAGTACCGGGGGGTAGCAATCAGCCCCAGCATTTT. This encodes CATSRVPGGSNQPQHF.

The chain couples TRBV3-1 to TRBJ2-7; D gene unclear. In germline, CDR1 is LGHDT, CDR2 YNNKEL (reference sequence). V was cut by 4 bases and J by 7 bases, with 14 bases left in between. The CDR3 extends over 13 amino acids. Here the CDR3 DNA reads TGTGCCAGCAGCCCGCTTGAGGCAGTGGAGCAGTACTTC. This codes for CASSPLEAVEQYF.